A selection of T cell receptor beta chains follows, all from one sample in a study of OX40 agonist ivuxolimab in advanced cancers. Profiling relied on immunoSEQ multiplex PCR, and the TCRdb table lists in-frame clones only, not all of them. The data contain 73,000 or so clones, 70% to 90% of them seen just once; the ten biggest clones take up roughly 0.75%. The sample here was CD4+ or CD8+ T cells sorted from blood, taken in a trial of the OX40 agonist ivuxolimab. These receptor sequences come from an adult with an advanced solid tumor such as melanoma, head and neck, liver or kidney cancer. The CDR3 runs from the conserved cysteine through the conserved F or W. Each record gives: J gene, V gene, D gene, clone size, CDR3 protein, CDR3 DNA. The D gene is left open where the match is weak. The size entry is marked missing in some rows and otherwise reads once, few, many or a size class.

J: TRBJ1-5; V: TRBV6-1; D: NA; size: NA; CDR3: CASQRGGGRGQPQHF; DNA: TGTGCCAGCCAGCGGGGTGGGGGGCGCGGGCAGCCCCAGCATTTT
J: TRBJ2-1; V: TRBV19; D: TRBD2; size: NA; CDR3: CASSTAQGLAMGNEQFF; DNA: TGTGCCAGTAGTACGGCCCAGGGACTAGCGATGGGGAATGAGCAGTTCTTC
J: TRBJ2-2; V: TRBV2; D: NA; size: NA; CDR3: CASNVLGELFF; DNA: TGTGCCAGCAATGTCCTCGGGGAGCTGTTTTTT
J: TRBJ1-1; V: TRBV9; D: NA; size: NA; CDR3: CASSVGVSTEAFF; DNA: TGTGCCAGCAGCGTAGGGGTTAGCACTGAAGCTTTCTTT
J: TRBJ2-3; V: TRBV28; D: TRBD2; size: NA; CDR3: CASSSQTSGSHTQYF; DNA: TGTGCCAGCAGTTCCCAGACTAGCGGGAGTCATACGCAGTATTTT
J: TRBJ2-7; V: TRBV6-5; D: TRBD1; size: NA; CDR3: CASSYSRTGGVNEQYF; DNA: TGTGCCAGCAGTTACTCCAGGACAGGGGGCGTTAACGAGCAGTACTTC
J: TRBJ1-2; V: TRBV28; D: NA; size: NA; CDR3: CASSLWVPGAMGYGYTF; DNA: TGTGCCAGCAGTTTATGGGTACCAGGGGCGATGGGATATGGCTACACCTTC
J: TRBJ1-1; V: TRBV5-1; D: NA; size: NA; CDR3: CASSFGVDTEAFF; DNA: TGCGCCAGCAGCTTTGGAGTAGACACTGAAGCTTTCTTT
J: TRBJ1-6; V: TRBV5-4; D: TRBD1; size: NA; CDR3: CASSAQGQGESPLHF; DNA: TGTGCCAGCAGCGCACAGGGACAGGGGGAATCACCCCTCCACTTT
J: TRBJ2-7; V: TRBV7-6; D: NA; size: NA; CDR3: CASSPTGTPSYEQYF; DNA: TGTGCCAGCAGCCCCACCGGGACGCCGTCCTACGAGCAGTACTTC
J: TRBJ2-1; V: TRBV28; D: NA; size: NA; CDR3: CASSFRGSFYNEQFF; DNA: TGTGCCAGCAGTTTTAGGGGGTCTTTCTACAATGAGCAGTTCTTC
J: TRBJ1-1; V: TRBV2; D: NA; size: NA; CDR3: CASSVDSATEAFF; DNA: TGTGCCAGCAGTGTGGACAGCGCAACTGAAGCTTTCTTT
J: TRBJ2-7; V: TRBV11-2; D: NA; size: NA; CDR3: CASSPVNIASYEQYF; DNA: TGTGCCAGCAGCCCTGTGAACATAGCCTCCTACGAGCAGTACTTC
J: TRBJ1-1; V: TRBV27; D: NA; size: few; CDR3: CASSSQTRGWDTEAFF; DNA: TGTGCCAGCAGTTCCCAAACGAGGGGGTGGGACACTGAAGCTTTCTTT
J: TRBJ1-3; V: TRBV5-1; D: NA; size: NA; CDR3: CASSLNSGNTIYF; DNA: TGCGCCAGCAGCTTGAACTCTGGAAACACCATATATTTT
J: TRBJ2-3; V: TRBV19; D: TRBD2; size: NA; CDR3: CASSNSGSELDTQYF; DNA: TGTGCCAGTAGTAATAGCGGGAGTGAATTGGATACGCAGTATTTT
J: TRBJ2-1; V: TRBV10-2; D: NA; size: NA; CDR3: CASTLPQGNEQFF; DNA: TGCGCCAGCACTCTACCACAGGGCAATGAGCAGTTCTTC
J: TRBJ2-1; V: TRBV18; D: TRBD1; size: NA; CDR3: CASSQYRGSFSYNEQFF; DNA: TGTGCCAGCTCACAGTACAGGGGGTCCTTCTCCTACAATGAGCAGTTCTTC
J: TRBJ1-1; V: TRBV9; D: NA; size: NA; CDR3: CASSVDDRGRAEAFF; DNA: TGTGCCAGCAGCGTAGATGATCGTGGGCGGGCTGAAGCTTTCTTT
J: TRBJ2-3; V: TRBV4-3; D: NA; size: NA; CDR3: CASSQVTGVGDTQYF; DNA: TGCGCCAGCAGCCAAGTTACTGGCGTTGGAGATACGCAGTATTTT
J: TRBJ1-1; V: TRBV30; D: NA; size: NA; CDR3: CAWSVGMDTEAFF; DNA: TGTGCCTGGAGTGTTGGGATGGACACTGAAGCTTTCTTT
J: TRBJ2-7; V: TRBV21-1; D: NA; size: NA; CDR3: CASSHPGHCYEQYF; DNA: TGTGCCAGCAGCCACCCGGGACACTGCTACGAGCAGTACTTC
J: TRBJ2-1; V: TRBV7-9; D: NA; size: NA; CDR3: CASSFGRDGTGEQFF; DNA: TGTGCCAGCAGCTTCGGGCGCGATGGTACAGGTGAGCAGTTCTTC
J: TRBJ1-4; V: TRBV18; D: TRBD1; size: NA; CDR3: CASSLRTGINEKLFF; DNA: TGTGCCAGCTCACTCCGGACAGGGATAAATGAAAAACTGTTTTTT
J: TRBJ2-3; V: TRBV19; D: NA; size: once; CDR3: CASSNRQGTDTQYF; DNA: TGTGCCAGTAGCAACCGACAGGGCACAGATACGCAGTATTTT
J: TRBJ2-5; V: TRBV7-2; D: NA; size: NA; CDR3: CASSPYGNQETQYF; DNA: TGTGCCAGCAGCCCCTACGGGAACCAAGAGACCCAGTACTTC
J: TRBJ2-3; V: TRBV6-6; D: NA; size: NA; CDR3: CASSPRQTDTQYF; DNA: TGTGCCAGCAGCCCTCGACAGACAGATACGCAGTATTTT
J: TRBJ2-2; V: TRBV23-1; D: NA; size: NA; CDR3: CATRDTGYTTGELFF; DNA: TGCGCCACTAGGGACACGGGATATACCACCGGGGAGCTGTTTTTT
J: TRBJ2-7; V: TRBV18; D: NA; size: NA; CDR3: CASSPSRGGYEQYF; DNA: TGTGCCAGCTCACCATCAAGGGGGGGGTACGAGCAGTACTTC